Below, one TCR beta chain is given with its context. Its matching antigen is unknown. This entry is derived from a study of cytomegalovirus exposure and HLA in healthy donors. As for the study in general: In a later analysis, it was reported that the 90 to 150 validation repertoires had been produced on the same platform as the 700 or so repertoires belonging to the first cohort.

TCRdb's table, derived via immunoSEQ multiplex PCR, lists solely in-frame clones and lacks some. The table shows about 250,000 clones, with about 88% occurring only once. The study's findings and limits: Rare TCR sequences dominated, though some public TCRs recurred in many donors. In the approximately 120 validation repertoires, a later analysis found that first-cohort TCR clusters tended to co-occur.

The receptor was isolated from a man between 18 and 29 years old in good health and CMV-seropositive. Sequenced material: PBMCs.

CDR3 bases: TGTGCCAGCCGGAGGGACAGGGACTATGGCTACACCTTC. Translated, it gives CASRRDRDYGYTF. The rearrangement joins TRBV6-5 to TRBJ1-2; 9 bases align to TRBD1. CDR1 and CDR2 (germline): MNHEY, SVGAGI. V trimming: 8 bases; J trimming: 3 bases; junction bases outside the gene matches: 4. CDR3 length equals 13 residues.